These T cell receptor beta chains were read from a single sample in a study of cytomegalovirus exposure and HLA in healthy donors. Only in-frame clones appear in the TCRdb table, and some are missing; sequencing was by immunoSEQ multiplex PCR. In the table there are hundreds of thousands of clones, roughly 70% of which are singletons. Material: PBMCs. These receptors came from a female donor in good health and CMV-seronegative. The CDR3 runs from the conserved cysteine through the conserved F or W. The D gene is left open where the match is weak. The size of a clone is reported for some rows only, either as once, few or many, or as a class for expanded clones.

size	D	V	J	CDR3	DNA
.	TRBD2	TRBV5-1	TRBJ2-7	CASGSGRGYEQYF	TGCGCCAGCGGTAGCGGGAGGGGATACGAGCAGTACTTC
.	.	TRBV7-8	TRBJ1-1	CASSSRGGTEAFF	TGTGCCAGCAGCTCTCGCGGAGGCACTGAAGCTTTCTTT
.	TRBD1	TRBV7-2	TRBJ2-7	CASSSGPAGGGYEQYF	TGTGCCAGCAGCTCTGGACCCGCAGGGGGCGGTTACGAGCAGTACTTC
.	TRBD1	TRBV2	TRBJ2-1	CASRVTGTSYNEQFF	TGTGCCAGCAGGGTGACAGGGACCTCCTACAATGAGCAGTTCTTC
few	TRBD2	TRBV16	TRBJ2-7	CASSPSGRAGYEQYF	TGTGCCAGCAGCCCCAGCGGGAGGGCCGGCTACGAGCAGTACTTC
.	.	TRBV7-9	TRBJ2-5	CASSLIGQPDQETQYF	TGTGCCAGCAGCTTAATAGGACAGCCCGACCAAGAGACCCAGTACTTC
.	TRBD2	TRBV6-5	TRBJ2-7	CASSYNSGNVYEQYF	TGTGCCAGCAGTTATAATAGCGGGAATGTCTACGAGCAGTACTTC
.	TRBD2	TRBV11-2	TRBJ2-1	CASSLRLAAVYNEQFF	TGTGCCAGCAGCTTAAGACTAGCGGCGGTTTACAATGAGCAGTTCTTC
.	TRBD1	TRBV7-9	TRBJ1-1	CASSLQGKGTEAFF	TGTGCCAGCAGTTTACAGGGGAAAGGGACTGAAGCTTTCTTT
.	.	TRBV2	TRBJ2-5	CASLAGRTAQTQYF	TGTGCCAGCTTAGCTGGTAGGACAGCCCAGACCCAGTACTTC
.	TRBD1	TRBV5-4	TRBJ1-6	CASSLDRGTYSPLHF	TGTGCCAGCAGCTTGGACAGGGGCACCTATTCACCCCTCCACTTT
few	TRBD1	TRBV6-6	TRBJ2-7	CASSPDRESSYEQYF	TGTGCCAGCAGCCCCGACAGGGAAAGCTCCTACGAGCAGTACTTC
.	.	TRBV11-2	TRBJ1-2	CASSRDYGYTF	TGTGCCAGCAGCCGCGACTATGGCTACACCTTC
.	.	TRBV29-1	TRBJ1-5	CSATYREGQPQHF	TGCAGCGCAACTTACAGGGAGGGACAGCCCCAGCATTTT
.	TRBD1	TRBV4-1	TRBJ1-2	CASSHVQGDYGYTF	TGCGCCAGCAGCCACGTTCAGGGGGACTATGGCTACACCTTC
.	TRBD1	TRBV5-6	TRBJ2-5	CASSFNRGEEEQYF	TGTGCCAGCAGCTTCAACAGGGGTGAGGAGGAGCAGTACTTC
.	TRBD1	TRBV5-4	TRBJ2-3	CASSDHRGASTDTQYF	TGTGCCAGCAGCGACCACAGGGGAGCGAGCACAGATACGCAGTATTTT
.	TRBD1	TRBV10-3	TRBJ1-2	CAISEGTGRGDGYTF	TGTGCCATCAGTGAGGGGACAGGCCGAGGGGATGGCTACACCTTC
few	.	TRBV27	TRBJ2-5	CASSLSPSGETQYF	TGTGCCAGCAGTTTATCTCCCAGCGGGGAGACCCAGTACTTC
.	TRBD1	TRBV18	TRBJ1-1	CASSLSQGALMNTEAFF	TGTGCCAGCTCACTCTCTCAGGGGGCCCTTATGAACACTGAAGCTTTCTTT
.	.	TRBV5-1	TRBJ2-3	CASSLGGSSTDTQYF	TGCGCCAGCAGCTTAGGGGGTTCTAGCACAGATACGCAGTATTTT
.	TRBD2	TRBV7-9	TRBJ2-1	CASSPLATSGIYNEQFF	TGTGCCAGCAGCCCCCTAGCGACTAGCGGGATTTACAATGAGCAGTTCTTC
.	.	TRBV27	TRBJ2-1	CASSLSGGEQFF	TGTGCCAGCAGTTTATCGGGCGGGGAGCAGTTCTTC
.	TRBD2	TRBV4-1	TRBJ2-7	CASSQGKLGRAYEQYF	TGCGCCAGCAGCCAAGGGAAGCTCGGGAGGGCTTACGAGCAGTACTTC
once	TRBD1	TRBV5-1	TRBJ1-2	CASSHGQASYGYTF	TGCGCCAGCAGTCATGGACAGGCAAGCTATGGCTACACCTTC
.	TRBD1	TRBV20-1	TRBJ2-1	CSAGQGNEQFF	TGCAGTGCTGGACAGGGCAATGAGCAGTTCTTC
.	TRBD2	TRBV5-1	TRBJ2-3	CASSLAASGPRVDTQYF	TGCGCCAGCAGCTTGGCCGCTAGCGGGCCCAGGGTGGATACGCAGTATTTT
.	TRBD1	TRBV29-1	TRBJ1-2	CSVETSTGGPHSYTF	TGCAGCGTTGAAACTTCGACAGGGGGTCCCCACTCCTACACCTTC
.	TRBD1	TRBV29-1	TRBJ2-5	CSVEGTGGETQYF	TGCAGCGTTGAAGGGACAGGGGGAGAGACCCAGTACTTC
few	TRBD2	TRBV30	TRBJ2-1	CAWNPSGLANEQFF	TGTGCCTGGAACCCCTCGGGACTAGCGAATGAGCAGTTCTTC
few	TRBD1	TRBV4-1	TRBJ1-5	CASSQDSGGRDSQPQHF	TGCGCCAGCAGCCAAGATAGTGGGGGCAGGGACAGTCAGCCCCAGCATTTT
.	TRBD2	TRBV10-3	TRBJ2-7	CAISEGLASGTYEQYF	TGTGCCATCAGTGAGGGGCTGGCTAGCGGGACCTACGAGCAGTACTTC
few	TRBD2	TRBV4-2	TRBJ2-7	CASSQDGWRLAGGPSEQYF	TGTGCCAGCAGCCAAGATGGGTGGAGACTAGCGGGAGGGCCATCCGAGCAGTACTTC
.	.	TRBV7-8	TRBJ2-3	CASSLRTDTQYF	TGTGCCAGCAGCTTACGGACAGATACGCAGTATTTT
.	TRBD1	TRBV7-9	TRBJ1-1	CASSSQGAETEAFF	TGTGCCAGCAGCTCTCAGGGGGCTGAGACTGAAGCTTTCTTT
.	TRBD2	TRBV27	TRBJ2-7	CASSPMGLAGGYEQYF	TGTGCCAGCAGTCCCATGGGACTAGCGGGAGGCTACGAGCAGTACTTC
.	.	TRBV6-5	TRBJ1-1	CASSYARTGKSEAFF	TGTGCCAGCAGTTACGCCCGAACGGGGAAATCTGAAGCTTTCTTT
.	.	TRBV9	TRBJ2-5	CASTSQEGTQYF	TGTGCCAGCACAAGCCAAGAGGGGACCCAGTACTTC
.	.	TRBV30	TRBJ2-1	CAWRNRVAYNEQFF	TGTGCCTGGAGGAACAGGGTAGCCTACAATGAGCAGTTCTTC
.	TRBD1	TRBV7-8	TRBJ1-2	CASSLDQGTAGYTF	TGTGCCAGCAGCTTAGATCAGGGGACAGCTGGCTACACCTTC
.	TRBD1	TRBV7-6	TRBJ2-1	CASSLVGGQGSYNEQFF	TGTGCCAGCAGCTTAGTTGGGGGACAGGGGTCATACAATGAGCAGTTCTTC
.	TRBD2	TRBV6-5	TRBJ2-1	CASSYLGLGGEQFF	TGTGCCAGCAGTTACCTGGGACTAGGTGGTGAGCAGTTCTTC
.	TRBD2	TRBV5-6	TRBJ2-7	CASRLRGLAGASYEQYF	TGTGCCAGCAGACTGCGGGGACTAGCGGGAGCCTCCTACGAGCAGTACTTC
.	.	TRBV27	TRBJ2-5	CASSFLQTQYF	TGTGCCAGCAGTTTCCTCCAGACCCAGTACTTC
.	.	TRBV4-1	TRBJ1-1	CASSQGQATEAFF	TGCGCCAGCAGCCAAGGACAGGCCACTGAAGCTTTCTTT
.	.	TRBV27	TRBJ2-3	CASSPLGQVRGTDTQYF	TGTGCCAGCAGTCCCCTCGGACAAGTCCGGGGCACAGATACGCAGTATTTT
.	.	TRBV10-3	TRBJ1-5	CAISGTPQGSEPQHF	TGTGCCATCAGTGGCACGCCCCAGGGAAGCGAGCCCCAGCATTTT
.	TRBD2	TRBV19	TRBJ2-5	CASTAESEAGARPWGETQYF	TGTGCCAGTACCGCCGAATCTGAAGCGGGAGCTAGGCCATGGGGAGAGACCCAGTACTTC
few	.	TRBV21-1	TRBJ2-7	CASTQDRGYYEQYF	TGTGCCAGCACACAGGACAGGGGGTACTACGAGCAGTACTTC
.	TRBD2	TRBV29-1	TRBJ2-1	CSGGGRNEQFF	TGCAGTGGGGGGGGAAGGAATGAGCAGTTCTTC
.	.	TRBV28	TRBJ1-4	CASSLDSGDNEKLFF	TGTGCCAGCAGTTTAGACTCGGGAGATAATGAAAAACTGTTTTTT
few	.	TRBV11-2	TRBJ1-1	CASSFYLGGATEAFF	TGTGCCAGCAGCTTTTATTTAGGGGGGGCGACTGAAGCTTTCTTT